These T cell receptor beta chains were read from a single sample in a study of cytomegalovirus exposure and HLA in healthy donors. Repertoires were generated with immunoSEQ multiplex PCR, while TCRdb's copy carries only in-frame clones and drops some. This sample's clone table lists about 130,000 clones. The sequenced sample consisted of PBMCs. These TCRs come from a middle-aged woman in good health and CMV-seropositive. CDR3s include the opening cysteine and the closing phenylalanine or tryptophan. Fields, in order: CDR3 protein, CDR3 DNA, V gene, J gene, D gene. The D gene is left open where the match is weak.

CDR3 protein: CASSEAGGRDQPQHF; CDR3 DNA: TGTGCCAGCAGTGAAGCGGGGGGGAGGGATCAGCCCCAGCATTTT; V gene: TRBV6-1; J gene: TRBJ1-5; D gene: .
CDR3 protein: CASSHSRSGRSGGELFF; CDR3 DNA: TGTGCCAGCAGCCACAGCAGAAGCGGGAGAAGTGGGGGGGAGCTGTTTTTT; V gene: TRBV27; J gene: TRBJ2-2; D gene: TRBD2
CDR3 protein: CASSLESETQYF; CDR3 DNA: TGTGCCAGCAGCTTAGAATCGGAGACCCAGTACTTC; V gene: TRBV7-9; J gene: TRBJ2-5; D gene: .
CDR3 protein: CASSSETSGSGWYNEQFF; CDR3 DNA: TGTGCCAGCAGCTCGGAGACTAGCGGGAGCGGTTGGTACAATGAGCAGTTCTTC; V gene: TRBV13; J gene: TRBJ2-1; D gene: TRBD2
CDR3 protein: CASRGPGQGKTEAFF; CDR3 DNA: TGTGCCAGTAGGGGACCGGGACAGGGGAAGACTGAAGCTTTCTTT; V gene: TRBV19; J gene: TRBJ1-1; D gene: TRBD1
CDR3 protein: CASSYQASDRTDTQYF; CDR3 DNA: TGTGCCAGCAGTTACCAGGCTTCCGATCGGACAGATACGCAGTATTTT; V gene: TRBV6-6; J gene: TRBJ2-3; D gene: .
CDR3 protein: CASSVEGAPNTEAFF; CDR3 DNA: TGTGCCAGCAGCGTAGAGGGGGCCCCGAACACTGAAGCTTTCTTT; V gene: TRBV9; J gene: TRBJ1-1; D gene: TRBD1
CDR3 protein: CATLGSESGDEQYF; CDR3 DNA: TGTGCCACTTTGGGGAGCGAGTCCGGGGACGAGCAGTACTTC; V gene: TRBV7-9; J gene: TRBJ2-7; D gene: .
CDR3 protein: CAWSRKTGIPMNTEAFF; CDR3 DNA: TGTGCCTGGAGTCGGAAGACAGGGATACCGATGAACACTGAAGCTTTCTTT; V gene: TRBV30; J gene: TRBJ1-1; D gene: TRBD1
CDR3 protein: CASSGGASGSTDTQYF; CDR3 DNA: TGTGCCAGTAGTGGTGGGGCTAGCGGGAGCACAGATACGCAGTATTTT; V gene: TRBV19; J gene: TRBJ2-3; D gene: TRBD2
CDR3 protein: CASTHYRGSTEAFF; CDR3 DNA: TGTGCCAGCACTCATTACAGGGGGAGCACTGAAGCTTTCTTT; V gene: TRBV28; J gene: TRBJ1-1; D gene: TRBD1
CDR3 protein: CASSLVAGSADTQYF; CDR3 DNA: TGTGCCAGCAGCTTGGTAGCGGGGAGTGCAGATACGCAGTATTTT; V gene: TRBV5-8; J gene: TRBJ2-3; D gene: TRBD2
CDR3 protein: CASSENRLASGETQYF; CDR3 DNA: TGCGCCAGCAGCGAAAACAGACTCGCATCGGGGGAGACCCAGTACTTC; V gene: TRBV4-1; J gene: TRBJ2-5; D gene: .
CDR3 protein: CASSLVGRETQYF; CDR3 DNA: TGTGCCAGCAGCTTAGTGGGGAGAGAGACCCAGTACTTC; V gene: TRBV7-9; J gene: TRBJ2-5; D gene: .
CDR3 protein: CASRTSSYNEQFF; CDR3 DNA: TGTGCCAGTAGGACTAGCTCCTACAATGAGCAGTTCTTC; V gene: TRBV19; J gene: TRBJ2-1; D gene: .
CDR3 protein: CARKEGLAEYNEQFF; CDR3 DNA: TGTGCCAGGAAAGAGGGACTAGCGGAATACAATGAGCAGTTCTTC; V gene: TRBV27; J gene: TRBJ2-1; D gene: TRBD2
CDR3 protein: CSVESGDTEAFF; CDR3 DNA: TGCAGCGTTGAGTCGGGGGACACTGAAGCTTTCTTT; V gene: TRBV29-1; J gene: TRBJ1-1; D gene: .
CDR3 protein: CASSSTGYEQFF; CDR3 DNA: TGTGCCAGCAGTTCGACAGGGTATGAGCAGTTCTTC; V gene: TRBV28; J gene: TRBJ2-1; D gene: TRBD1
CDR3 protein: CASSFGRVPASNQPQHF; CDR3 DNA: TGTGCCAGCAGTTTTGGCAGGGTACCCGCGAGCAATCAGCCCCAGCATTTT; V gene: TRBV28; J gene: TRBJ1-5; D gene: .
CDR3 protein: CASSPSGTTDTQYF; CDR3 DNA: TGTGCCAGCAGCCCAAGCGGGACCACAGATACGCAGTATTTT; V gene: TRBV9; J gene: TRBJ2-3; D gene: TRBD2
CDR3 protein: CASSKDTSGSNRTSTGELFF; CDR3 DNA: TGTGCCAGCAGCAAAGACACTAGCGGGAGTAATAGGACCAGCACCGGGGAGCTGTTTTTT; V gene: TRBV21-1; J gene: TRBJ2-2; D gene: .
CDR3 protein: CASSLGASTDTQYF; CDR3 DNA: TGTGCCAGCAGCTTAGGGGCTAGCACAGATACGCAGTATTTT; V gene: TRBV7-9; J gene: TRBJ2-3; D gene: .
CDR3 protein: CACRLASGRLDEQFF; CDR3 DNA: TGCGCCTGTCGTTTGGCTAGCGGGAGGTTAGATGAGCAGTTCTTC; V gene: TRBV5-1; J gene: TRBJ2-1; D gene: TRBD2
CDR3 protein: CASSIAEDSEQYF; CDR3 DNA: TGTGCCAGTAGTATAGCGGAGGATTCCGAGCAGTACTTC; V gene: TRBV19; J gene: TRBJ2-7; D gene: .
CDR3 protein: CAISESSGRADEQFF; CDR3 DNA: TGTGCCATCAGTGAGTCGAGCGGGAGGGCCGATGAGCAGTTCTTC; V gene: TRBV10-3; J gene: TRBJ2-1; D gene: TRBD2
CDR3 protein: CASSSRDRAAVF; CDR3 DNA: TGTGCCAGCAGCTCCCGGGACAGGGCTGCAGTTTTT; V gene: TRBV11-3; J gene: TRBJ2-3; D gene: TRBD1
CDR3 protein: CASSFSDTNGGYTF; CDR3 DNA: TGTGCCAGCAGCTTCTCGGACACGAACGGTGGCTACACCTTC; V gene: TRBV5-5; J gene: TRBJ1-2; D gene: .